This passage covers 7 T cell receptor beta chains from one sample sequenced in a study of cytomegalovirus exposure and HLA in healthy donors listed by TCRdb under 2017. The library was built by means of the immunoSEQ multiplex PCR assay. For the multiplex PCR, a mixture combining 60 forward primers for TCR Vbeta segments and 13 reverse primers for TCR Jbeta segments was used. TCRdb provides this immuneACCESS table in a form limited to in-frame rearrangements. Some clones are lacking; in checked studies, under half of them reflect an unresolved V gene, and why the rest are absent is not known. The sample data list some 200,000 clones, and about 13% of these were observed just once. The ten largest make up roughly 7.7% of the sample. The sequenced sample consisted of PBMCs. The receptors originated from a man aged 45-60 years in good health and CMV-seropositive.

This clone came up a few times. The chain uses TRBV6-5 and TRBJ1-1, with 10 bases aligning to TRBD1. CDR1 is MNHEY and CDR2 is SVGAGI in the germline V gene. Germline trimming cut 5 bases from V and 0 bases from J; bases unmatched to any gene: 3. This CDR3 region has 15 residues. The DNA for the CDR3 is TGTGCCAGCAGTAGGGGACAGGGGATGAACACTGAAGCTTTCTTT. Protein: CASSRGQGMNTEAFF.

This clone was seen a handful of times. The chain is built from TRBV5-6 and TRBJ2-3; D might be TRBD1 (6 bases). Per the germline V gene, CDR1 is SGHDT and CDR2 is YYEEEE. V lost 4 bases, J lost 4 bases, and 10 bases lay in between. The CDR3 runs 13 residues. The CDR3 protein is CASSQDSSDTQYF. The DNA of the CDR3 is TGTGCCAGCAGCCAGGACAGCTCAGATACGCAGTATTTT. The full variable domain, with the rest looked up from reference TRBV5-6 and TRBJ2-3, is DAGVTQSPTHLIKTRGQQVTLRCSPKSGHDTVSWYQQALGQGPQFIFQYYEEEERQRGNFPDRFSGHQFPNYSSELNVNALLLGDSALYLCASSQDSSDTQYFGPGTRLTVL.

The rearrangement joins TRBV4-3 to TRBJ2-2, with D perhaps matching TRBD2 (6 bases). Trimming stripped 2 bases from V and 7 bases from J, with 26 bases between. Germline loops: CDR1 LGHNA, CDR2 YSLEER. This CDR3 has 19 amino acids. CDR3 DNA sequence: TGCGCCAGCAGCCAATCGCGCATCCGGGGGTCCACCCTTGGCGGGGAGCTGTTTTTT. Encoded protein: CASSQSRIRGSTLGGELFF.

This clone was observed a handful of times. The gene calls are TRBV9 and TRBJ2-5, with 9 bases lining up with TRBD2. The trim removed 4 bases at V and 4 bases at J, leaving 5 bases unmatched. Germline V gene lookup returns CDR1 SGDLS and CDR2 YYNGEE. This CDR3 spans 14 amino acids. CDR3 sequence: CASSRAGGTETQYF. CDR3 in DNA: TGTGCCAGCAGCCGCGCGGGGGGGACAGAGACCCAGTACTTC.

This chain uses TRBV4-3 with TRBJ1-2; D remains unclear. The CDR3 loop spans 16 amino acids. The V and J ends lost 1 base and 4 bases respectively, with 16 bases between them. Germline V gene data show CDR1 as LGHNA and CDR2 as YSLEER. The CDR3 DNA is TGCGCCAGCAGCCAAGTTGGCTCGGCCAGGCGCTATGGCTACACCTTC. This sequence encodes CASSQVGSARRYGYTF.

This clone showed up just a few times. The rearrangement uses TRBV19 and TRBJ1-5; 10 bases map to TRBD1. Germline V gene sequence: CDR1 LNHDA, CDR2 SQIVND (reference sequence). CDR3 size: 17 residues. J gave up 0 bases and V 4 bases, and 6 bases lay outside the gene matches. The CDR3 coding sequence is TGTGCCAGTAGTAGAACCGGGACAGGGGATAGCAATCAGCCCCAGCATTTT. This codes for CASSRTGTGDSNQPQHF.

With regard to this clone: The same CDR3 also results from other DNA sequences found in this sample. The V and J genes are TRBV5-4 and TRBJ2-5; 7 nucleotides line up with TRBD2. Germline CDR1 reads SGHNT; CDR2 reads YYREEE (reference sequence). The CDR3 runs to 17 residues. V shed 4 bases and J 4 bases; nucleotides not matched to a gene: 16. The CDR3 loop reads CASSLGLGGGGAETQYF. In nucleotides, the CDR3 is TGTGCCAGCAGCCTGGGCTTGGGGGGGGGAGGGGCAGAGACCCAGTACTTC. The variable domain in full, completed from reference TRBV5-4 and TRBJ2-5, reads ETGVTQSPTHLIKTRGQQVTLRCSSQSGHNTVSWYQQALGQGPQFIFQYYREEENGRGNFPPRFSGLQFPNYSSELNVNALELDDSALYLCASSLGLGGGGAETQYFGPGTRLLVL.